Detailed here is one T cell receptor (beta chain). The data were obtained in a study of blood T cell repertoires in COVID-19. Study context: PBMCs, B-cell-depleted T cells, or T cells were the source of the cDNA or gDNA that made up the material.

Original handling: How many nucleated cells were present was estimated from reference gene primer amplification. Using immunoSEQ multiplex PCR, the repertoire was profiled, and TCRdb retains in-frame clones only, with some absent. From that table come the V and J calls and clone size; the DNA was used to work out D and trimming. The sample holds about 200,000 clones, less than 85% seen once. Across 20 to 25 US areas, participants ranged in age from roughly 18 to 95 years. V dropped 0 bases and J dropped 5 bases, with 13 bases sitting between them. Germline CDR1 reads PRHDT; CDR2 reads FYEKMQ (reference sequence). The CDR3 is 15 amino acids.

The rearrangement uses TRBV13 and TRBJ2-5; possible D gene TRBD1, 7 bases. This TCR was recovered from a man aged 40-49 years who had recovered from COVID-19. The sample was PBMCs or T cells enriched from blood (not recorded which). CDR3: CASSLGSGGSETQYF. CDR3 nucleotides: TGTGCCAGCAGCTTAGGATCAGGGGGGAGCGAGACCCAGTACTTC.